This T cell receptor (beta chain) was profiled in a study of T cell clonality in common variable immunodeficiency (dated by TCRdb to between 2014 and 2017). The research as a whole found: CVID subjects shared fewer TCRbeta clones with each other than healthy controls did (p < 0.0001). Patient heterogeneity within the CVID cohort put limits on correlating repertoire features with clinical complications. CVID TCRbeta sequences were reported to have fewer deletions and N-nucleotide insertions and to lack highly modified clones with 13 or more V deletions. TCRbeta clonality was higher in CVID subjects than in healthy controls (t-test p = 0.018), and the increase was most characteristic of about a third of subjects. It was noted by the authors that sequencing of the repertoires of T cell subpopulations would be needed to clarify the cause of the increased clonality in CVID. Although equal DNA input was used, an average of about 80,000 unique sequences per sample was obtained for controls, compared with about 31,547 for CVID samples.

Standard criteria were used to diagnose CVID, namely serum IgG, IgA and/or IgM reduced below the normal range together with specific antibody deficiency. The CVID group comprised 45 or so subjects, around 15 female and about 29 male, aged 9 to 64 years with a mean age of roughly 36. Predominantly Caucasian heritage was noted among both the CVID patients and the healthy controls. At the time of study participation, every CVID subject had been on replacement immunoglobulin therapy for at least one year. When blood was collected, none of the CVID subjects were ill or on immunomodulatory or immunosuppressive medication. Heparinized peripheral whole blood samples of about 5 to 8.5 ml were collected from each donor. Genomic DNA from adults with common variable immune deficiency (CVID) and from healthy adult controls was used for sequencing of TCRbeta CDR3 repertoires. Diluted blood was density-centrifuged over Hypaque 1077 or Ficoll-Paque to isolate peripheral blood mononuclear cells. Genomic DNA was obtained from unsorted mononuclear cells using either Qiagen column purification or a centrifugation-based method.

For sequencing, equivalent amounts of genomic DNA were input from CVID and control samples. For every sample, a 60 bp segment covering the rearranged TCRbeta CDR3 region was amplified and then sequenced. TCRbeta amplification used the immunoSEQ assay, a bias-corrected multiplex PCR with high-throughput sequencing. On the study's bioinformatics: Every unique nucleotide sequence was considered a clone and was annotated with V, D and J genes, copy number and frequency. Sequences were labeled productive if in frame, and non-productive if out of frame or containing stop codons. As previously described, clonality was calculated on the basis of Shannon's entropy. The predicted amino acid sequences of productive clones were used to derive the mean CDR3 Kyte-Doolittle hydropathy. The R hclust function was used to hierarchically cluster scaled V gene usage with Manhattan distance and complete linkage. Clone sharing by CDR3 amino acid sequence was assessed by resampling 12 repertoires per group over 100 rounds. The repertoires were searched for 65 to 85 published EBV-specific TCRbeta sequences and almost 250 published CMV-specific TCRbeta sequences. After a couple of CVID samples that produced fewer than 10,000 sequences were dropped from the analysis, some 42 CVID repertoires remained. Drawn from immuneACCESS, this table holds only the in-frame rearrangements with V and J called that TCRdb kept. Clones are partly lost; checked studies trace under half to an unresolved V gene and leave the rest unexplained. V, J and clone size derive from that table, while D and trimming were established from the DNA sequence. This sample's records show 15,000 to 16,000 clones. Roughly 5% of the sample is taken by the ten largest.

This clone is medium-sized (0.01 to 0.1%) by frequency; its count is not recorded. Its antigen is unknown. This TCR came from a human donor with common variable immunodeficiency. Sequences were obtained from peripheral blood mononuclear cells.

The CDR3 amino acid sequence is: CASSYRVGSGNTIYF. Incomplete CDR3 DNA: TGTGCCAGCAGCTACAGAGTCGGCTCTGGAAACACC. This chain is built from TRBV7-9 and TRBJ1-3, with the D gene call left open. The CDR3 extends 3 residues past the end of the read, so its final part is completed from the germline J gene. Including the terminal cysteine and phenylalanine, the CDR3 comprises 15 residues. Part of the CDR3 DNA is given, 36 bases translated from base 1. V gives up 4 bases and J gives up 0 bases, and the segment between their germline ends measures 10 bases. CDR1 and CDR2 were assigned from the germline V gene (reference sequence) as SEHNR and FQNEAQ. Supplemented by the reference TRBV7-9 and TRBJ1-3 proteins around the CDR3, the complete variable domain is DTGVSQNPRHKITKRGQNVTFRCDPISEHNRLYWYRQTLGQGPEFLTYFQNEAQLEKSRLLSDRFSAERPKGSFSTLEIQRTEQGDSAMYLCASSYRVGSGNTIYFGEGSWLTVV.